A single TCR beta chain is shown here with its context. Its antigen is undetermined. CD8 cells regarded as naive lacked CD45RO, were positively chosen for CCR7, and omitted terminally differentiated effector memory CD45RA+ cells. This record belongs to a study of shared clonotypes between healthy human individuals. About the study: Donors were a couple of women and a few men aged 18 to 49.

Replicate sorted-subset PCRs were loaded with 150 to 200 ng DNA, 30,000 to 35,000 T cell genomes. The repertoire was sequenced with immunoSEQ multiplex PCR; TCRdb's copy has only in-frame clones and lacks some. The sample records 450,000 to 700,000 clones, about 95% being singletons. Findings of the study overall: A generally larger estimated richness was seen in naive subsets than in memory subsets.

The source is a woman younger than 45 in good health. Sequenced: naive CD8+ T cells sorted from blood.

The CDR3, as DNA: TGTGCCAGCAGCCCCCCCCGCGCTCGAATACCACTTGCCACAGATACGCAGTATTTT. It specifies CASSPPRARIPLATDTQYF. The J gene is TRBJ2-3, the V gene TRBV5-4; D unresolved. V was clipped by 4 bases and J by 2 bases, with 26 bases between them. This CDR3 is 19 amino acids long. Germline loops: CDR1 SGHNT, CDR2 YYREEE (reference sequence).